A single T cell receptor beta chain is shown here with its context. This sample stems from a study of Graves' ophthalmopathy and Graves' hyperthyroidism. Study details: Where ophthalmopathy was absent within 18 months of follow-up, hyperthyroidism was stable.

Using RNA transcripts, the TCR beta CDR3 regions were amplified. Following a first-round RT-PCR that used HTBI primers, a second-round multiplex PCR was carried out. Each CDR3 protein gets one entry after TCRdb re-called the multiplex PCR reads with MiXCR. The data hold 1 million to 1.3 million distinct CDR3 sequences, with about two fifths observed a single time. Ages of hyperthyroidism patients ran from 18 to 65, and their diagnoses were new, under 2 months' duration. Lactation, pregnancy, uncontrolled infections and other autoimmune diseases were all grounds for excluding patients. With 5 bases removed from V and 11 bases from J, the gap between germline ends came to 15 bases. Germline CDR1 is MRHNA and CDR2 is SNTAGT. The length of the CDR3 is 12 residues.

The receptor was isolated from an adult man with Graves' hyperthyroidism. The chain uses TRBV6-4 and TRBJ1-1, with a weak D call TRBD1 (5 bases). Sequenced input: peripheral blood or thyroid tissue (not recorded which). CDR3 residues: CASSYPGPGAFF. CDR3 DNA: TGTGCCAGCAGTTACCCAGGGCCTGGGGCTTTCTTT.